The clone carrying this T cell receptor beta chain was seen a handful of times. Antigen: not known. The CDR3 runs to 12 residues. V lost 0 bases to trimming and J lost 5 bases, with 4 bases between them. Germline V CDR1 and CDR2: SGHDN, FVKESK. This record comes from a study of beta chain features in type 1 diabetes. Regarding the study as a whole: Type 1 diabetes patients had TCRB CDR3s that were shorter (moderately but significantly so) in all four CD4+ subsets.

All of the isolated RNA was reverse transcribed, so expressed TCRB transcripts were sequenced. Using immunoSEQ multiplex PCR, the repertoire was profiled, and TCRdb retains in-frame clones only, with some absent. The table has hundreds of thousands of clones, over 12% seen once. This chain links TRBV14 with TRBJ1-2; D gene unclear. Source material: naive CD4+ T cells from blood. The receptor was isolated from a man aged 18 to 30 with type 1 diabetes. CDR3 sequence reads: CASSQDLYGYTF. CDR3 sequence (DNA): TGTGCCAGCAGCCAAGACCTTTATGGCTACACCTTC.